These 27 T cell receptor beta chains came from one sample sequenced in a study of CD8 T cells in ankylosing spondylitis. General observations from the study: Within ankylosing spondylitis blood, a TCR beta motif made up of eight or nine highly homologous variants appeared to be characteristic.

TCRdb recomputed calls from the 5' RACE reads with MiXCR, one row per CDR3 protein. The repertoire holds some 840,000 distinct CDR3 sequences, with 10% to 15% as singletons. For these TCRs, the target antigens are not known. The specimen sequenced was blood, either unsorted or a sorted T cell fraction (not recorded which). All receptors derive from a male donor with ankylosing spondylitis.

This clonotype was counted a few times. The chain is built from TRBV5-1 and TRBJ2-2; D may be TRBD2 (5 bases). The CDR3 sequence is 16 residues long. V lost 4 bases and J 2 bases, leaving 15 bases between the germline ends. CDR1 and CDR2 from the germline V gene are SGHRS and YFSETQ. Written as DNA, the CDR3 is TGCGCCAGCAGCGCCAGGACTGCGGGCAACACCGGGGAGCTGTTTTTT. This gives the protein CASSARTAGNTGELFF. Drawing the rest from reference TRBV5-1 and TRBJ2-2, the complete variable domain is KAGVTQTPRYLIKTRGQQVTLSCSPISGHRSVSWYQQTPGQGLQFLFEYFSETQRNKGNFPGRFSGRQFSNSRSEMNVSTLELGDSALYLCASSARTAGNTGELFFGEGSRLTVL.

This clonotype was counted a few times. The chain carries TRBV20-1 and TRBJ2-7; D gene ambiguous. Trimming cost V 6 bases and J 3 bases, with 15 bases left between them. The germline V gene encodes CDR1 DFQATT and CDR2 SNEGSKA (reference sequence). This CDR3 has 13 amino acids. CDR3 region: CSARRSPSYEQYF. Here the CDR3 DNA reads TGCAGTGCAAGGAGATCCCCTAGCTACGAGCAGTACTTC.

This clonotype was found a few times. The rearrangement joins TRBV5-6 to TRBJ2-3, with 10 bases matching TRBD2. Trimming cost V 4 bases and J 4 bases; bases outside gene matches: 9. Germline CDR1 is SGHDT and CDR2 is YYEEEE. The CDR3 has 16 residues. This chain's CDR3 is CASSVTSGEGADTQYF. CDR3 DNA sequence: TGTGCCAGCAGCGTTACTAGCGGGGAAGGTGCAGATACGCAGTATTTT.

This clonotype was seen only once. The gene calls are TRBV12-3 or TRBV12-4 and TRBJ2-1; D is ambiguous. V was clipped by 8 bases and J by 10 bases, with 18 bases between them. This CDR3 has 13 amino acids. CDR3 in amino acids: CASGIRTYSEQFF. DNA for the CDR3: TGTGCCAGCGGAATACGGACCTACTCCGAGCAGTTCTTC.

This chain connects TRBV2 to TRBJ2-1; 10 positions agree with TRBD2. V was pared by 4 bases and J by 10 bases, with 7 bases of the junction left unmatched. This CDR3 has 14 residues. Germline V lookup: CDR1 SNHLY, CDR2 FYNNEI. Written as DNA, the CDR3 is TGTGCCAGCAGTGGAATTAGCGGGAGGATCGAGCAGTTCTTC. It encodes CASSGISGRIEQFF.

The gene calls are TRBV20-1 and TRBJ2-3; the D gene is possibly TRBD2 (6 bases). CDR1 is DFQATT, CDR2 SNEGSKA, per germline (reference sequence). Trimming pared 0 bases from V and 5 bases from J, leaving 18 bases between. The CDR3 is 16 amino acids. CDR3 nucleotides: TGCAGTGCTAGAGATGACGGGCGGGGTACAGGAGATACGCAGTATTTT. Translated: CSARDDGRGTGDTQYF.

This clonotype occurred a few times. The chain recombines TRBV5-5 with TRBJ1-6, with D maybe TRBD1 (6 bases). The germline V gene has CDR1 SGHKS and CDR2 YYEKEE (reference sequence). V was pared by 4 bases and J by 8 bases, with 16 bases between. The CDR3 runs to 15 residues. CDR3: CASSGPYREDSPLHF. The CDR3 DNA follows: TGTGCCAGCAGCGGCCCCTACAGGGAAGATTCACCCCTCCACTTT.

This clonotype turned up a few times. This chain links TRBV20-1 with TRBJ1-6; weak D call: TRBD1 (5 bases). CDR1 and CDR2 from the germline V gene are DFQATT and SNEGSKA (reference sequence). The CDR3 contains 17 residues. V lost 5 bases, J lost 2 bases, and 19 bases lay in between. In nucleotides, the CDR3 is TGCAGTGCTGGGGCAACAGGAGGAATTCCCTATAATTCACCCCTCCACTTT. It specifies CSAGATGGIPYNSPLHF.

This chain joins TRBV5-1 and TRBJ1-2, with 9 bases matching TRBD1. V shed 5 bases and J 2 bases; nucleotides not matched to a gene: 10. Germline CDR1 and CDR2: SGHRS and YFSETQ. The CDR3 contains 16 residues. The chain's CDR3 is CASSLPGTGKNYGYTF. In nucleotides, the CDR3 is TGCGCCAGCAGTCTCCCGGGGACAGGGAAGAACTATGGCTACACCTTC.

This clonotype was observed a handful of times. The V call is TRBV6-1, the J call TRBJ2-3; D not resolved. V lost 7 bases and J lost 1, with 9 bases in between. CDR1 is MNHNS and CDR2 is SASEGT in the germline V gene. There are 13 residues in the CDR3. The chain's CDR3 is CASIATGTDTQYF. CDR3 nucleotide sequence: TGTGCCAGCATCGCAACAGGCACAGATACGCAGTATTTT.

The rearrangement uses TRBV19 and TRBJ2-1; 7 nucleotides line up with TRBD2. The V and J ends lost 1 base and 4 bases, in that order; junction bases with no gene match: 7. The length of the CDR3 is 16 residues. Germline V gene lookup returns CDR1 LNHDA and CDR2 SQIVND (reference sequence). Written as DNA, the CDR3 is TGTGCCAGTAGTATAGCGTCGGCGGGAGCTTACAATGAGCAGTTCTTC. Translated, it gives CASSIASAGAYNEQFF.

The V call is TRBV3-1, the J call TRBJ2-3; D is ambiguous. The CDR3 extends over 16 amino acids. Germline CDR1 is LGHDT and CDR2 is YNNKEL (reference sequence). V lost 0 bases, J lost 6 bases, and 16 bases lay in between. In nucleotides, the CDR3 is TGTGCCAGCAGCCAAGAGTGGTCGACGGATGGGGATACGCAGTATTTT. Residues: CASSQEWSTDGDTQYF.

This clonotype was counted a few times. The junction differs from germline at one of its ends, possibly a read error. The chain carries TRBV20-1 and TRBJ2-7, with D hard to call. In germline, CDR1 is DFQATT, CDR2 SNEGSKA (reference sequence). The CDR3 covers 9 residues. The CDR3 region is CSARTARNF. In DNA, the CDR3 is TGCAGTGCTAGGACCGCACGAAACTTC.

This chain connects TRBV5-1 to TRBJ1-6; tentatively, D is TRBD1 (5 bases). The V end was cut by 4 bases, the J end by 6 bases, with 8 bases between. Germline V CDR1 and CDR2: SGHRS, YFSETQ. The CDR3 consists of 13 residues. The CDR3 protein is CASSRDGNSPLHF. DNA of the CDR3: TGCGCCAGCAGCAGGGACGGTAATTCACCCCTCCACTTT.

This chain joins TRBV20-1 and TRBJ2-5, with D possibly matching TRBD1 (6 bases). V lost 1 base, J lost 5 bases, and 23 bases lay in between. Per germline, CDR1 DFQATT and CDR2 SNEGSKA (reference sequence). The CDR3 sequence is 17 residues long. The CDR3 is CSARGLPRDTSVETQYF. The DNA for the CDR3 is TGCAGTGCTAGAGGTCTTCCTAGGGACACCTCCGTGGAGACCCAGTACTTC.

V and J are TRBV6-1 and TRBJ1-5, with D maybe TRBD1 (6 bases). Germline V gene sequence: CDR1 MNHNS, CDR2 SASEGT. Trimming shortened V by 7 bases and J by 5 bases, and 18 bases separated the two germline ends. The CDR3 sequence is 15 residues long. CDR3 in DNA: TGTGCCAGCACCCAGGGGTCCTCCCGCGATCAGCCCCAGCATTTT. Protein product: CASTQGSSRDQPQHF.

This clonotype appeared a few times. The genes are TRBV29-1 and TRBJ2-5; 10 bases agree with TRBD1. This CDR3 is built from 14 residues. In germline, CDR1 is SQVTM, CDR2 ANQGSEA. V shed 4 bases, J shed 5 bases, and the junction held 7 bases outside the gene matches. The CDR3 sequence: CSVGPGQGMETQYF. Written as DNA, the CDR3 is TGCAGCGTTGGACCGGGACAGGGGATGGAGACCCAGTACTTC.

The chain uses TRBV11-3 and TRBJ2-1, with 11 bases aligning to TRBD2. Per germline, CDR1 SGHNT and CDR2 YENEEA. Trimming cost V 4 bases and J 7 bases; bases outside gene matches: 6. The CDR3 sequence is 15 residues long. The CDR3 sequence: CASSSSGGTGNEQFF. The CDR3 DNA follows: TGTGCCAGCAGCTCTAGCGGGGGGACCGGTAATGAGCAGTTCTTC.

This clonotype was counted a few times. This chain connects TRBV18 to TRBJ2-7; D is possibly TRBD2 (6 bases). Deletions cut 3 bases from V and 5 bases from J, with 8 bases between. The CDR3 has 12 amino acids. The germline CDR1 and CDR2 sequences are KGHSH and LQKENI. The CDR3 spells CASSPSSDEQYF. The CDR3 DNA is TGTGCCAGCTCACCCTCTAGCGACGAGCAGTACTTC.

This clonotype was recorded many times. The chain joins TRBV20-1 to TRBJ2-5; 7 bases fit TRBD2. The CDR3 loop spans 17 amino acids. The J segment lost 4 bases and the V segment lost 1 base, leaving 15 bases of the junction unmatched. Germline CDR1 and CDR2: DFQATT and SNEGSKA (reference sequence). CDR3 in amino acids: CSARAAWTRLGGETQYF. The CDR3 coding sequence is TGCAGTGCTAGAGCCGCGTGGACTAGATTGGGGGGAGAGACCCAGTACTTC.

This clonotype was seen a few times. The chain links TRBV15 to TRBJ1-2; perhaps TRBD1 as D (5 bases). There are 15 residues in the CDR3. Germline assignment: CDR1 LNHNV and CDR2 YYDKDF (reference sequence). V lost 3 bases and J lost 8, with 19 bases in between. CDR3 nucleotide sequence: TGTGCCACCAGCAGCGGGGCCACCATAGGGATGGGCTACACCTTC. It encodes CATSSGATIGMGYTF.

This clonotype was recorded a few times. The genes are TRBV6-2 or TRBV6-3 and TRBJ2-1, with 14 bases that match TRBD2. Trimming took 2 bases from V and 10 from J; bases not matched to a gene: 7. This CDR3 contains 16 residues. In germline, CDR1 is MNHEY, CDR2 SVGEGT. The DNA of the CDR3 is TGTGCCAGCAGTTACGGGACTAGCGGGAGAAGATACGAGCAGTTCTTC. Its translation: CASSYGTSGRRYEQFF.

The genes are TRBV20-1 and TRBJ2-5, with TRBD2 as a possible D gene (6 bases). The CDR3 is made up of 17 amino acids. Trimming pared 0 bases from V and 0 bases from J, leaving 17 bases between. The germline V gene has CDR1 DFQATT and CDR2 SNEGSKA (reference sequence). This chain's CDR3 is CSARDSFPSVYQETQYF. Written as DNA, the CDR3 is TGCAGTGCTAGAGATTCTTTTCCTAGCGTATACCAAGAGACCCAGTACTTC.

In its sample, this clonotype was seen a few times. V is TRBV20-1 and J is TRBJ2-3; 10 nucleotides align to TRBD2. The CDR3 has 17 residues. V lost 6 bases to trimming and J lost 8 bases; unmatched junction nucleotides: 20. Germline lookup yields CDR1 DFQATT and CDR2 SNEGSKA (reference sequence). Written as DNA, the CDR3 is TGCAGTGCCACTCCTACCCTAGGTAGCGGGAGGTTTGGTACGCAGTATTTT. Translated: CSATPTLGSGRFGTQYF.

This clonotype was recorded many times. V gene TRBV9 combines with J gene TRBJ1-1; D is unclear. Germline loops: CDR1 SGDLS, CDR2 YYNGEE. The CDR3 totals 14 residues. Trimming removed 0 bases at V and 1 base at J, with 7 bases between. The CDR3 region has the DNA TGTGCCAGCAGCGTAGTTGGGCAGAACACTGAAGCTTTCTTT. It is translated as CASSVVGQNTEAFF.

This chain joins TRBV5-1 and TRBJ1-3, with a weak D call TRBD1 (6 bases). Germline CDR1 and CDR2: SGHRS and YFSETQ. The CDR3 spans 14 residues. V lost 5 bases and J 6 bases, leaving 15 bases between the germline ends. This CDR3 is CASSGGSVINTIYF. The CDR3 nucleotides read TGCGCCAGCAGTGGGGGCAGCGTGATAAACACCATATATTTT.

In this sample, this clonotype turned up many times. The V gene is TRBV12-3 or TRBV12-4, the J gene TRBJ2-2; D perhaps matches TRBD1 (6 bases). The CDR3 has 13 residues. With 7 bases removed from V and 6 bases from J, the gap between germline ends came to 12 bases. CDR3: CASTRQGSGELFF. CDR3 sequence (DNA): TGTGCCAGCACCCGGCAGGGGTCCGGGGAGCTGTTTTTT.